The entry below gives a single T cell receptor (beta chain) sequence along with its context. The germline V and J ends were trimmed by 0 bases and 3 bases, with 10 bases remaining between them. CDR1 and CDR2 from the germline V gene are SGHRS and YFSETQ. CDR3 size: 14 residues. This entry is derived from a study of blood T cell repertoires in COVID-19. About the research overall: From T cells, B-cell-depleted T cells, or PBMCs came the material, which was cDNA or gDNA.

Study processing details: From reference gene primer amplification, estimates of nucleated cell counts were derived. Sequenced by immunoSEQ multiplex PCR; TCRdb stores in-frame clones only, minus some. Clonal size and the V and J genes are those of that table, whereas D and trimming came from the DNA. Here the sample spans around 230,000 clones, 83% being singletons. V and J are TRBV5-1 and TRBJ2-7; D perhaps matches TRBD1 (5 bases). This clonotype was obtained from a woman aged 40 to 55 with active or convalescent COVID-19. Sequenced sample: peripheral blood. The CDR3 loop reads CASSLGGRDYEQYF. Here the CDR3 DNA reads TGCGCCAGCAGCTTGGGCGGCAGGGACTACGAGCAGTACTTC.